This record covers a single T cell receptor (beta chain). Its antigen remains unidentified. The data were obtained in a study of cytomegalovirus exposure and HLA in healthy donors. The study's findings and limits: Cytomegalovirus-associated TCR beta chains were listed, numbering 164.

Produced via immunoSEQ multiplex PCR; TCRdb's table is partial and in-frame only. The sample shows 120,000 to 150,000 clones, about 88% of them seen only once. Germline V gene data show CDR1 as MNHEY and CDR2 as SMNVEV (reference sequence). The CDR3 is made up of 14 amino acids. V was clipped by 8 bases and J by 3 bases; unmatched bases: 9. Sequencing used PBMCs. The chain recombines TRBV27 with TRBJ2-5; TRBD2 matches 7 bases. The receptor was isolated from a woman between 18 and 29 years old in good health and CMV-seropositive. The CDR3 bases are TGTGCCAGCTCCCGGGCGGGAGAGGAAGAGACCCAGTACTTC. Encoded protein: CASSRAGEEETQYF.